This is a list of T cell receptor beta chains from one sample in a study of T-cell memory formation after mild COVID-19. TCRdb used MiXCR to reprocess the 5' RACE reads, holding one entry per CDR3 protein. This sample has about 430,000 distinct CDR3 sequences, with 20% to 25% found just once. Sequenced input: PBMCs or a T cell subset sorted from them (not recorded which). These TCRs come from an adult woman who had mild COVID-19 (a few samples of this study predate the infection). Cell type and time point are not known. The CDR3 runs from the conserved cysteine through the conserved F or W. Each record gives: V gene, D gene, clone size, J gene, CDR3 DNA, CDR3 protein. The D gene is left open where the match is weak. Clone sizes are given selectively: once, few, many, or a class where the clone is expanded.

TRBV10-2	TRBD1	-	TRBJ2-4	TGCGCCAGCAGCCGGACAGGGTTTTTGTCGCCCCAAAACATTCAGTACTTC	CASSRTGFLSPQNIQYF
TRBV4-2	TRBD2	few	TRBJ2-4	TGTGCCAGCAGCCAAGTGATAGCGGGGTCCAAAAACATTCAGTACTTC	CASSQVIAGSKNIQYF
TRBV5-6	-	few	TRBJ2-5	TGTGCCAGCAGCTTGGGACGAGCGAGGCAAGAGACCCAGTACTTC	CASSLGRARQETQYF
TRBV5-1	-	few	TRBJ1-1	TGCGCCAGCAGCTCGGACACCGCCCGATACACTGAAGCTTTCTTT	CASSSDTARYTEAFF
TRBV9	-	many	TRBJ2-7	TGTGCCAGCAGCCGTACGGGCAGCTTGGCCGACGAGCAGTACTTC	CASSRTGSLADEQYF
TRBV9	-	few	TRBJ2-1	TGTGCCAGCAGCGAGGACGGGCTCTACAATGAGCAGTTCTTC	CASSEDGLYNEQFF
TRBV20-1	-	few	TRBJ2-4	TGCAGTGCTAGCGGGGAGGCCAAAAACATTCAGTACTTC	CSASGEAKNIQYF
TRBV3-1	-	few	TRBJ1-2	TGTGCCAGCAGCCAAGGCAAGCGTGGCTACACCTTC	CASSQGKRGYTF
TRBV6-5	-	few	TRBJ1-4	TGTGCCAGCAGCCCCTACCCCCGCCGGAATGAAAAACTGTTTTTT	CASSPYPRRNEKLFF
TRBV20-1	-	-	TRBJ2-5	TGCAGTGCTAGAGGGGGGCCGTCCCAGTACTTC	CSARGGPSQYF
TRBV6-5	TRBD1	few	TRBJ1-2	TGTGCCAGCAGTTACTTCGACAGGGAAGGCTACACCTTC	CASSYFDREGYTF
TRBV7-8	TRBD2	-	TRBJ2-7	TGTGCCAGCAGCAGTCGACTAGCGGGAGGTCGCGAGCAGTACTTC	CASSSRLAGGREQYF
TRBV7-8	TRBD2	few	TRBJ2-7	TGTGCCAGCAGCCCGCGGAGACTAGCGGGAGCCAGAGACTTC	CASSPRRLAGARDF
TRBV15	-	-	TRBJ2-3	TGTGCCACCAGCTTTCGGGGCCCCGCAGATACGCAGTATTTT	CATSFRGPADTQYF
TRBV20-1	-	-	TRBJ2-7	TGCAGTGGTAGGGGGGCGGCAGGGGGCGAGCAGTACTTC	CSGRGAAGGEQYF
TRBV5-1	-	few	TRBJ2-3	TGCGCCAGCCGCCGGGACACCGATGGCACAGATACGCAGTATTTT	CASRRDTDGTDTQYF
TRBV27	TRBD2	-	TRBJ2-5	TGTGCCAGCAGAGCGGGAGACGGTCAGTACTTC	CASRAGDGQYF
TRBV15	-	-	TRBJ2-1	TGTGCCACGGGGACGGGGCCCTACAATGAGCAGTTCTTC	CATGTGPYNEQFF